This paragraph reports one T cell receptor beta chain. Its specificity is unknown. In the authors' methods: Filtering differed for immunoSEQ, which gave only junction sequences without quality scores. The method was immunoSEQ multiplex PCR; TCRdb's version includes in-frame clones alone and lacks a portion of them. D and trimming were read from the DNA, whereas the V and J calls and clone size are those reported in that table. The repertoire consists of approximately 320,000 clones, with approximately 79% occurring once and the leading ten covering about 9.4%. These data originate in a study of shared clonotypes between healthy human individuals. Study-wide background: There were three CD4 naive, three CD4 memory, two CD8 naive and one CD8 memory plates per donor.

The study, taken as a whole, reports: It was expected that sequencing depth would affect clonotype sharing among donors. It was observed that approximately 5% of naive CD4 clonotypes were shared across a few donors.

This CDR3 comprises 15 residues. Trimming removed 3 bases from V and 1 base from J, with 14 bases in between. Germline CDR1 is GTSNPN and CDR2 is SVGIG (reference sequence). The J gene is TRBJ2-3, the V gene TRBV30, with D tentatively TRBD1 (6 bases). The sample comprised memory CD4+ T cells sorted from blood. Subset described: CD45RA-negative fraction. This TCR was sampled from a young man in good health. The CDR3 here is CAWSEGVGGTDTQYF. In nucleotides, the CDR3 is TGTGCCTGGAGCGAGGGGGTTGGTGGCACAGATACGCAGTATTTT.